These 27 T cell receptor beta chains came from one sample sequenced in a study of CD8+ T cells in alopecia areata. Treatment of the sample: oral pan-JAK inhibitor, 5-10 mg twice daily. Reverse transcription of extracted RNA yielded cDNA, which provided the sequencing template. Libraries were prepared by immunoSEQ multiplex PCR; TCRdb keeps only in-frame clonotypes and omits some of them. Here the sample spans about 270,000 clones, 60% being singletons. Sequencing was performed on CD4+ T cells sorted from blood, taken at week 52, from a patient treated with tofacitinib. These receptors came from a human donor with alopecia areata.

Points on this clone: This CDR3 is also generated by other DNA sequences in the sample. The CDR3 DNA reads TGTGCCAGCAGCCTCACAGGGGACACTGAAGCTTTCTTT. It yields the protein CASSLTGDTEAFF. The J gene is TRBJ1-1, the V gene TRBV7-9, with 7 bases matching TRBD1. Germline V gives CDR1 SEHNR, CDR2 FQNEAQ (reference sequence). Trimming cost V 5 bases and J 3 bases; bases outside gene matches: 3. The CDR3 length is 13 residues.

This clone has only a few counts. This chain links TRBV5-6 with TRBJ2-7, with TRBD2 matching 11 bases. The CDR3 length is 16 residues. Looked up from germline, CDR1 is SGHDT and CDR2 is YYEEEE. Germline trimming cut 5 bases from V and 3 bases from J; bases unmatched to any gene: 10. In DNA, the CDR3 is TGTGCCAGCAGTTCATCTCCGGGACTAGCGGACTACGAGCAGTACTTC. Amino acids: CASSSSPGLADYEQYF.

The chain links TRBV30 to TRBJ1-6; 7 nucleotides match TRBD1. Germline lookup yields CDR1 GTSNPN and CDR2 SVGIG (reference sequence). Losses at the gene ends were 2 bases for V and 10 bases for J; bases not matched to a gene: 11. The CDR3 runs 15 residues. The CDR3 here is CAWSQGGGRASPLHF. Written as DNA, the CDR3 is TGTGCCTGGAGTCAGGGGGGCGGTAGGGCATCACCCCTCCACTTT.

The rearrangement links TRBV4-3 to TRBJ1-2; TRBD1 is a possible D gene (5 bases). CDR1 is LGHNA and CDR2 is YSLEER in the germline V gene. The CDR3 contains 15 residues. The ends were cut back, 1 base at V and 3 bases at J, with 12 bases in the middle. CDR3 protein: CASSQVGGEDYGYTF. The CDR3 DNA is TGCGCCAGCAGCCAAGTAGGAGGGGAGGACTATGGCTACACCTTC.

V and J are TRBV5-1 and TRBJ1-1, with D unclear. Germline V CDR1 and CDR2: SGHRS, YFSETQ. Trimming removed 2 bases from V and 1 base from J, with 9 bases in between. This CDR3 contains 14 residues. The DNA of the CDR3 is TGCGCCAGCAGCTTAGGACCCTCGAACACTGAAGCTTTCTTT. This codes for CASSLGPSNTEAFF. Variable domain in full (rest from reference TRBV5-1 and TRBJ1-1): KAGVTQTPRYLIKTRGQQVTLSCSPISGHRSVSWYQQTPGQGLQFLFEYFSETQRNKGNFPGRFSGRQFSNSRSEMNVSTLELGDSALYLCASSLGPSNTEAFFGQGTRLTVV.

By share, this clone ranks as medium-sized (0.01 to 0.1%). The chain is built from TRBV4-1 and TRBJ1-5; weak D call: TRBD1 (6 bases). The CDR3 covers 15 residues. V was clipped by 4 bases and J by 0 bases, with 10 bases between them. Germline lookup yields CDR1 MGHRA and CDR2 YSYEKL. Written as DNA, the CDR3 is TGCGCCAGCAGCCTGCACAGGGATAGCAATCAGCCCCAGCATTTT. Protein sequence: CASSLHRDSNQPQHF.

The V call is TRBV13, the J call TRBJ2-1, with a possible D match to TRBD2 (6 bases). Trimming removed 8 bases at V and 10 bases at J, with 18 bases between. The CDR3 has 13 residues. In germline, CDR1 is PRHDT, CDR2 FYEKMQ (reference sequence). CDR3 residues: CASLAALIGEQFF. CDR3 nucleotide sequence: TGTGCCAGCTTAGCGGCCCTGATCGGGGAGCAGTTCTTC.

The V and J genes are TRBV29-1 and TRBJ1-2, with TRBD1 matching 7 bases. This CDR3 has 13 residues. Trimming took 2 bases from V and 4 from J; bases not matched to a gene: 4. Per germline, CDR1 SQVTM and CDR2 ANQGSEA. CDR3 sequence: CSVERQGVYGYTF. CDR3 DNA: TGCAGCGTTGAACGACAGGGTGTCTATGGCTACACCTTC.

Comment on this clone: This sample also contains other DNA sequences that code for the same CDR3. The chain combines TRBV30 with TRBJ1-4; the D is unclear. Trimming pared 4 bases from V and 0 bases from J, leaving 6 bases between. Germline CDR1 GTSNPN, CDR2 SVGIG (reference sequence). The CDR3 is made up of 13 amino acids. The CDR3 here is CAWTGATNEKLFF. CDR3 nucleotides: TGTGCCTGGACTGGTGCAACTAATGAAAAACTGTTTTTT.

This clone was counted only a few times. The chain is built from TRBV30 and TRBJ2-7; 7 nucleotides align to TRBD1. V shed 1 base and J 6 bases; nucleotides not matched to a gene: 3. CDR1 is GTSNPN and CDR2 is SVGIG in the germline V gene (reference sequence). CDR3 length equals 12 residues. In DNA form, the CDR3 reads TGTGCCTGGAGTGGACAGGGACGCGAGCAGTACTTC. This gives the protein CAWSGQGREQYF.

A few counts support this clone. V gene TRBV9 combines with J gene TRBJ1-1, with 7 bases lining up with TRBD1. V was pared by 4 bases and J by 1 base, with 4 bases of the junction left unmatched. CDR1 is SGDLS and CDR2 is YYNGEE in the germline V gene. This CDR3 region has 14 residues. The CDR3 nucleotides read TGTGCCAGCAGCCCTTGGGACAGGAACACTGAAGCTTTCTTT. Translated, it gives CASSPWDRNTEAFF.

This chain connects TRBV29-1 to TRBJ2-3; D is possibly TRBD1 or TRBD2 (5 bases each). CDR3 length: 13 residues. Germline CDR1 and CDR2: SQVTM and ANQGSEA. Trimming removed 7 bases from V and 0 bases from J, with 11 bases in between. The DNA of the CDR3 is TGCAGCGCCGCGAGGGGCAGCACAGATACGCAGTATTTT. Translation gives CSAARGSTDTQYF.

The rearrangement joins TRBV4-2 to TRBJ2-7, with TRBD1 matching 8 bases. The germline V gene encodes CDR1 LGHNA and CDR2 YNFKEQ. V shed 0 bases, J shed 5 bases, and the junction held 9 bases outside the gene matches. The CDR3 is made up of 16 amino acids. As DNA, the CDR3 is TGTGCCAGCAGCCAAGATCTCACAGGGGGTAGGAACGAGCAGTACTTC. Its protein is CASSQDLTGGRNEQYF.

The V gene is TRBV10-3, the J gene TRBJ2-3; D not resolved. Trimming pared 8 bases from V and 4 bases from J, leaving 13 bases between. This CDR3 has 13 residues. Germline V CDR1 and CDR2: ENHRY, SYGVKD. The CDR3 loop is CAIGGTPADTQYF. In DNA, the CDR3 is TGTGCCATCGGTGGCACACCCGCAGATACGCAGTATTTT.

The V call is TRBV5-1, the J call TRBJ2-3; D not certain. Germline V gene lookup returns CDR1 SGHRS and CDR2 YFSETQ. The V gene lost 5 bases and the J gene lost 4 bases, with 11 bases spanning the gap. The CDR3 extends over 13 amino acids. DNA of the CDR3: TGCGCCAGCAGGGCCGGACCAGCAGATACGCAGTATTTT. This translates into CASRAGPADTQYF.

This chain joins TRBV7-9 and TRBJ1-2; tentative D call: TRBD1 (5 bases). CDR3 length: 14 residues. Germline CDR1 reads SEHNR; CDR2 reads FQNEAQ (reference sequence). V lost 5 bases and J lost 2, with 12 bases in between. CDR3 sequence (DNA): TGTGCCAGCAGCCCCCTATGGGGGAACTATGGCTACACCTTC. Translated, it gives CASSPLWGNYGYTF.

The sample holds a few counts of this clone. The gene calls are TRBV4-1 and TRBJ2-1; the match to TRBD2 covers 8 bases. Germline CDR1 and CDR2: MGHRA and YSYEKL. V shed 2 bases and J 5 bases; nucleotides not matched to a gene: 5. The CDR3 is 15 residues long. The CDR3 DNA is TGCGCCAGCAGCCAACCCACCGGGAGGGACAATGAGCAGTTCTTC. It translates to CASSQPTGRDNEQFF.

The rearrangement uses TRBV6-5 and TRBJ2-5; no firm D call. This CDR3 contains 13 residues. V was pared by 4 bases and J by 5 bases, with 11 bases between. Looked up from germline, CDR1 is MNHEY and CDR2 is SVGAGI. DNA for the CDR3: TGTGCCAGCAGTTCGGTGGGATGGGAGACCCAGTACTTC. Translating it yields CASSSVGWETQYF.

DNA for the CDR3: TGTGCCAGCAGCCAAGATGGGGATGGCACTGAAGCTTTCTTT. Encoded protein: CASSQDGDGTEAFF. The J gene is TRBJ1-1, the V gene TRBV4-2, with D unresolved. Germline CDR1 is LGHNA and CDR2 is YNFKEQ. This CDR3 is built from 14 residues. The V gene lost 0 bases and the J gene lost 4 bases, with 9 bases spanning the gap.

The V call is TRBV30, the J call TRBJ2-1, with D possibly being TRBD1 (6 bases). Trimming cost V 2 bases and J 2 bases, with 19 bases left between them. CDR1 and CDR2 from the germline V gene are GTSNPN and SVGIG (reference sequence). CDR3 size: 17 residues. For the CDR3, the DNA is TGTGCCTGGAGTCCGACAGGACAGAAAGTGACCTACAATGAGCAGTTCTTC. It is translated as CAWSPTGQKVTYNEQFF.

The CDR3 region is CAWNVGSGNQPQHF. In DNA, the CDR3 is TGTGCCTGGAATGTGGGTTCTGGCAATCAGCCCCAGCATTTT. The chain combines TRBV30 with TRBJ1-5, with unresolved D. The CDR3 covers 14 residues. CDR1 and CDR2 (germline): GTSNPN, SVGIG (reference sequence). Trimming cost V 4 bases and J 2 bases, with 12 bases left between them.

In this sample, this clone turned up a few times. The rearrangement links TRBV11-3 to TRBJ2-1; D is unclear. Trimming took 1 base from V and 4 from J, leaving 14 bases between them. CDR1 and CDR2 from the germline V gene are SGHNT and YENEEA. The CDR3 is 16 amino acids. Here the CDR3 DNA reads TGTGCCAGCAGCTTAGGTGCGTCGGGCGGATACAATGAGCAGTTCTTC. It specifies CASSLGASGGYNEQFF.

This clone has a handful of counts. The CDR3 loop is CASSLAAARNTEAFF. CDR3 nucleotides: TGCGCCAGCAGCTTGGCGGCAGCAAGGAACACTGAAGCTTTCTTT. This chain connects TRBV5-1 to TRBJ1-1, with D unclear. V shed 0 bases and J shed 1 base, with 10 bases lying between them. In germline, CDR1 is SGHRS, CDR2 YFSETQ. The CDR3 covers 15 residues.

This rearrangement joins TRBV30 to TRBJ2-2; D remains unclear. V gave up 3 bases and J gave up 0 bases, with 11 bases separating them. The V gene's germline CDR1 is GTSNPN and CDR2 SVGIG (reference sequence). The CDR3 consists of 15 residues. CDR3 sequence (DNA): TGTGCCTGGAGACCCCCCGGGCCGAACACCGGGGAGCTGTTTTTT. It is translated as CAWRPPGPNTGELFF.

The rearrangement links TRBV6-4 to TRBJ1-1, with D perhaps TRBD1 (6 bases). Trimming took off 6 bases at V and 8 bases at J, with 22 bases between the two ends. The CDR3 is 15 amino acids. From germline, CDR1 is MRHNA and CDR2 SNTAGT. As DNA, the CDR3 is TGTGCCAGCAGCGAAAGAGGAGGGGGGGTAGACGAAGCTTTCTTT. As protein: CASSERGGGVDEAFF.

The CDR3 DNA reads as TGCAGCGTTGAAGAAAGGACAGACAATGAGCAGTTCTTC. It is translated as CSVEERTDNEQFF. The rearrangement uses TRBV29-1 and TRBJ2-1; D may be TRBD1 (6 bases). V lost 0 bases to trimming and J lost 5 bases, with 8 bases between them. This CDR3 has 13 residues. Germline V gene sequence: CDR1 SQVTM, CDR2 ANQGSEA.

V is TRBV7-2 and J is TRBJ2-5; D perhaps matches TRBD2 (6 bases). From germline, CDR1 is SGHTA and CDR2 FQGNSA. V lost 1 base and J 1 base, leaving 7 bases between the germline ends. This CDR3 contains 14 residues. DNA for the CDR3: TGTGCCAGCAGCTTAGGGAGGGCCCAAGAGACCCAGTACTTC. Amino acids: CASSLGRAQETQYF.